These 26 T cell receptor beta chains came from one sample sequenced in a study of blood T cell repertoires in COVID-19. The repertoire was sequenced with immunoSEQ multiplex PCR; TCRdb's copy has only in-frame clones and lacks some. The sample records around 170,000 clones, about 91% being singletons. Sequenced sample: peripheral blood. These receptors came from a woman under 40 with acute or convalescent COVID-19.

V gene TRBV27 combines with J gene TRBJ1-2; 10 bases are shared with TRBD1. CDR3 size: 15 residues. Trimming removed 5 bases from V and 5 bases from J; junction bases left unmatched: 8. CDR1 and CDR2 (germline): MNHEY, SMNVEV (reference sequence). CDR3 nucleotide sequence: TGTGCCAGCAGTCTACGCGGGGACAGGGGATATGGCTACACCTTC. The encoded protein is CASSLRGDRGYGYTF.

This clone has a single count. The V call is TRBV2, the J call TRBJ2-1, with 16 positions matching TRBD2. This CDR3 has 19 amino acids. CDR1 and CDR2 (germline): SNHLY, FYNNEI. Trimming took 7 bases from V and 0 from J; bases not matched to a gene: 9. CDR3: CASIFPGLAGGSSYNEQFF. DNA of the CDR3: TGTGCCAGCATTTTCCCGGGACTAGCGGGAGGGAGCTCCTACAATGAGCAGTTCTTC.

This clone was detected once. The rearrangement links TRBV28 to TRBJ1-1; no reliable D call. The CDR3 has 9 residues. Per the germline V gene, CDR1 is MDHEN and CDR2 is SYDVKM. Between the trimmed V and J ends, which lost 6 bases and 11 bases, there was a span of 7 bases. Here the CDR3 DNA reads TGTGCCAGCAGGACGGGGGCTTTCTTT. Protein product: CASRTGAFF.

This chain joins TRBV7-6 and TRBJ2-1; no definite D call. CDR1 is SGHVS, CDR2 FNYEAQ, per germline. V shed 8 bases and J shed 12 bases, with 8 bases lying between them. CDR3 length: 9 amino acids. This CDR3 is CASSPGQFF. In DNA form, the CDR3 reads TGTGCCAGCTCCCCCGGGCAGTTCTTC.

The chain has TRBV28 and TRBJ2-2, with TRBD2 as a possible D gene (6 bases). The V gene's germline CDR1 is MDHEN and CDR2 SYDVKM. This CDR3 contains 18 residues. V shed 2 bases and J shed 7 bases, with 23 bases lying between them. CDR3 DNA sequence: TGTGCCAGCAGTTTAAACCCTTTCCCTCCTAGCGTGAGCGGGGAGCTGTTTTTT. Translating it yields CASSLNPFPPSVSGELFF.

The J gene is TRBJ2-6, the V gene TRBV7-9, with 9 positions matching TRBD1. J lost 6 bases, V lost 4 bases, and 4 bases had no gene match. The CDR3 has 15 amino acids. Germline CDR1 and CDR2: SEHNR and FQNEAQ (reference sequence). CDR3 residues: CASSSGTGMANVLTF. The CDR3 DNA is TGTGCCAGCAGCTCCGGGACAGGGATGGCCAACGTCCTGACTTTC.

The chain couples TRBV5-1 to TRBJ2-7; 7 bases fit TRBD2. With 4 bases clipped from V and 1 base from J, the junction kept 8 bases outside the gene matches. The CDR3 is made up of 15 amino acids. In germline, CDR1 is SGHRS, CDR2 YFSETQ. The CDR3 DNA is TGCGCCAGCAGCCCCTTGGCGGGAGATTCCTACGAGCAGTACTTC. It codes for CASSPLAGDSYEQYF.

This chain links TRBV5-1 with TRBJ2-1, with D possibly TRBD2 on 6 matching bases. The CDR3 length is 16 residues. The V and J ends lost 0 bases and 9 bases respectively, with 19 bases between them. Germline assignment: CDR1 SGHRS and CDR2 YFSETQ. The CDR3 spells CASSLAIGTGGIEQFF. CDR3 coding DNA: TGCGCCAGCAGCTTGGCCATAGGGACTGGGGGTATTGAGCAGTTCTTC.

This sequence joins TRBV3-1 (or the pseudogene TRBV3-2) and TRBJ2-5; no firm D call. The CDR3 is made up of 15 amino acids. V was shortened by 1 base and J by 5 bases, with 14 bases between the two germline ends. CDR1 is LGHDT, CDR2 YNNKEL, per germline (reference sequence). CDR3 bases: TGTGCCAGCAGCCAAGCCGGTTTAGAGGCTGAGACCCAGTACTTC. It translates to CASSQAGLEAETQYF.

This chain uses TRBV6-6 with TRBJ2-7, with TRBD1 identical over 10 bases. CDR1 MNHNY and CDR2 SVGAGI come from the germline V gene (reference sequence). The CDR3 runs 16 residues. V dropped 4 bases and J dropped 1; count of bases not matched to a gene: 7. CDR3 region: CASSSPPGQGSYEQYF. CDR3 DNA sequence: TGTGCCAGCAGTTCCCCTCCGGGACAGGGGTCCTACGAGCAGTACTTC.

This sequence joins TRBV28 and TRBJ1-5; D unresolved. CDR3 length equals 12 residues. The V gene lost 7 bases and the J gene lost 3 bases, with 7 bases spanning the gap. CDR1 is MDHEN and CDR2 is SYDVKM in the germline V gene. The CDR3 loop is CASMALNQPQHF. For the CDR3, the DNA is TGTGCCAGCATGGCCCTCAATCAGCCCCAGCATTTT.

This chain uses TRBV3-1 (or the pseudogene TRBV3-2) with TRBJ1-2, with 9 nucleotides matching TRBD1. Germline V gene sequence: CDR1 LGHDT, CDR2 YNNKEL (reference sequence). V lost 1 base and J lost 4; bases outside the gene matches: 7. The CDR3 has 16 amino acids. The CDR3: CASSQGPTGGAYGYTF. The DNA for the CDR3 is TGTGCCAGCAGCCAAGGCCCCACAGGGGGCGCCTATGGCTACACCTTC.

In this sample, this clone turned up once. The genes are TRBV5-1 and TRBJ1-1; 7 positions agree with TRBD1. The CDR3 loop spans 15 amino acids. CDR1 is SGHRS, CDR2 YFSETQ, per germline. The V gene end was trimmed by 4 bases and the J gene end by 7 bases; junction bases not matched to a gene: 13. The chain's CDR3 is CASSHDREPTDEAFF. CDR3 DNA sequence: TGCGCCAGCAGCCATGACAGGGAGCCGACTGATGAAGCTTTCTTT. Based on the CDR3 plus reference TRBV5-1 and TRBJ1-1, the full variable domain is KAGVTQTPRYLIKTRGQQVTLSCSPISGHRSVSWYQQTPGQGLQFLFEYFSETQRNKGNFPGRFSGRQFSNSRSEMNVSTLELGDSALYLCASSHDREPTDEAFFGQGTRLTVV.

The chain carries TRBV7-9 and TRBJ1-2, with 10 bases matching TRBD1. The junction had 4 bases not matched to a gene; V was cut back by 5 bases and J by 4 bases. Germline CDR1 reads SEHNR; CDR2 reads FQNEAQ (reference sequence). This CDR3 has 14 residues. CDR3 DNA: TGTGCCAGCAGCCTCCGGACAGGGGGCTATGGCTACACCTTC. Protein: CASSLRTGGYGYTF. Full variable domain (missing parts from reference TRBV7-9 and TRBJ1-2): DTGVSQNPRHKITKRGQNVTFRCDPISEHNRLYWYRQTLGQGPEFLTYFQNEAQLEKSRLLSDRFSAERPKGSFSTLEIQRTEQGDSAMYLCASSLRTGGYGYTFGSGTRLTVV.

This chain connects TRBV28 to TRBJ2-5; 15 bases fit TRBD2. Germline assignment: CDR1 MDHEN and CDR2 SYDVKM. V shed 4 bases, J shed 5 bases, and the junction held 5 bases outside the gene matches. CDR3 length: 16 amino acids. The CDR3 reads CASSYGLAGGLETQYF. CDR3 coding DNA: TGTGCCAGCAGTTACGGACTAGCGGGAGGGCTTGAGACCCAGTACTTC.

This chain joins TRBV7-9 and TRBJ2-3, with 12 bases identical to TRBD2. V trimming: 4 bases; J trimming: 7 bases; junction bases outside the gene matches: 6. This CDR3 has 15 amino acids. In germline, CDR1 is SEHNR, CDR2 FQNEAQ (reference sequence). For the CDR3, the DNA is TGTGCCAGCAGCTCCCCGACTAGCGGGAGACATACGCAGTATTTT. It codes for CASSSPTSGRHTQYF.

The chain links TRBV5-6 to TRBJ2-5, with D uncertain. CDR1 and CDR2 (germline): SGHDT, YYEEEE. The CDR3 runs to 12 residues. Trimming left V 4 bases short and J 2 bases short, with 6 bases between. The CDR3 protein is CASSRRQETQYF. The CDR3 DNA follows: TGTGCCAGCAGCCGTAGACAAGAGACCCAGTACTTC.

About this clone: One end of the junction does not line up with germline, which may come from a read error. V gene TRBV10-3 combines with J gene TRBJ2-7, with a weak D call TRBD2 (6 bases). Germline loops: CDR1 ENHRY, CDR2 SYGVKD. The CDR3 is 15 amino acids. CDR3 in DNA: TGTGCCATCAGTGAGAGCACGGGAGTCAGCTACGAGCAGTACTTT. Its translation: CAISESTGVSYEQYF.

This rearrangement joins TRBV27 to TRBJ1-2, with D tentatively TRBD1 (6 bases). CDR1 is MNHEY and CDR2 is SMNVEV in the germline V gene (reference sequence). This CDR3 is 14 amino acids long. V was clipped by 2 bases and J by 5 bases, with 12 bases between them. This chain's CDR3 is CASSLREQGYGYTF. Written as DNA, the CDR3 is TGTGCCAGCAGTTTAAGAGAACAGGGATATGGCTACACCTTC.

The rearrangement joins TRBV25-1 to TRBJ2-1; tentative D call: TRBD1 (5 bases). The V end lost 6 bases, the J end lost 5 bases, and 5 bases lay between the germline ends. CDR3 length: 11 amino acids. The V gene's germline CDR1 is MGHDK and CDR2 SYGVNS. The CDR3 bases are TGTGCCAGCAGGACAGACAATGAGCAGTTCTTC. Protein: CASRTDNEQFF.

The rearrangement links TRBV30 to TRBJ2-3; D ambiguous. CDR3 size: 14 residues. Trimming removed 0 bases at V and 2 bases at J, with 9 bases between. Per the germline V gene, CDR1 is GTSNPN and CDR2 is SVGIG (reference sequence). CDR3 protein: CAWSVDRNTDTQYF. The CDR3 DNA is TGTGCCTGGAGTGTTGATAGAAACACAGATACGCAGTATTTT.

This clone was seen once. The chain carries TRBV27 and TRBJ2-1, with D possibly matching TRBD1 (7 bases). V was cut by 5 bases and J by 7 bases, with 18 bases left in between. CDR1 MNHEY and CDR2 SMNVEV come from the germline V gene (reference sequence). This CDR3 contains 15 residues. The CDR3, as DNA: TGTGCCAGCAGTCCCTACCACAGGGGAGGTAATGAGCAGTTCTTC. Residues: CASSPYHRGGNEQFF.

The CDR3 reads CASSLTPLVGVTDTQYF. CDR3 DNA sequence: TGTGCCAGCAGTCTAACCCCACTGGTGGGAGTCACAGATACGCAGTATTTT. This sequence joins TRBV28 and TRBJ2-3; tentatively, D is TRBD2 (5 bases). CDR1 and CDR2 from the germline V gene are MDHEN and SYDVKM. The CDR3 length is 17 residues. V was clipped by 5 bases and J by 2 bases, with 20 bases between them.

The chain has TRBV6-2 or TRBV6-3 and TRBJ1-1; D possibly corresponds to TRBD1 (6 bases). The ends were cut back, 5 bases at V and 0 bases at J, with 10 bases in the middle. The CDR3 spans 14 residues. Germline V lookup: CDR1 MNHEY, CDR2 SVGEGT. This CDR3 is CASSRDTMNTEAFF. In nucleotides, the CDR3 is TGTGCCAGCAGTCGGGACACAATGAACACTGAAGCTTTCTTT.

The chain is built from TRBV27 and TRBJ2-3; D not resolved. Germline V lookup: CDR1 MNHEY, CDR2 SMNVEV (reference sequence). CDR3 length equals 14 residues. Trimming cost V 5 bases and J 1 base, with 10 bases left between them. The CDR3 loop reads CASSLGRGTDTQYF. CDR3 sequence (DNA): TGTGCCAGCAGTCTGGGTCGGGGCACAGATACGCAGTATTTT.

The chain employs TRBV5-1 and TRBJ2-5; 7 nucleotides align to TRBD1. J lost 2 bases, V lost 7 bases, and 5 bases had no gene match. CDR3 size: 13 residues. The germline gives CDR1 SGHRS, CDR2 YFSETQ. CDR3 amino acids: CASRLQGQETQYF. The CDR3 DNA reads as TGCGCCAGCCGGTTACAGGGGCAAGAGACCCAGTACTTC.